A single sample is the source of the 8 T cell receptor beta chains below, sequenced in a study of monozygotic twins with inflammatory bowel disease (dated by TCRdb to the late 2010s). Libraries were constructed by 5' RACE. Sequenced using an Illumina HiSeq 2500. TCRdb reprocessed the public reads and reports one entry per CDR3 protein sequence, without DNA. The sample has about 330,000 distinct CDR3 sequences on record. The ten top clones hold 2% to 2.5% of the sample. The sequencing input was blood. Receptors were obtained from a human donor with ulcerative colitis or Crohn's disease, or a healthy co-twin of an affected twin (not recorded which).

The chain combines TRBV6-1 with TRBJ1-3. The length of the CDR3 is 14 residues. Germline CDR1 and CDR2: MNHNS and SASEGT. CDR3 residues: CASRPQGSGNTIYF.

This sequence joins TRBV29-1 and TRBJ2-1; absent DNA, TCRdb's TRBD1 call cannot be checked. The CDR3 is made up of 13 amino acids. Looked up from germline, CDR1 is SQVTM and CDR2 is ANQGSEA. The chain's CDR3 is CSADHRGTDEQFF.

The J gene is TRBJ2-5, the V gene TRBV11-2; TCRdb lists TRBD1, though no DNA is available to test this call. Germline CDR1 SGHAT, CDR2 FQNNGV. This CDR3 is built from 14 residues. Here the CDR3 reads CASSLGTTQETQYF.

The CDR3: CASSPTGEGTDTQYF. The chain is built from TRBV6-4 and TRBJ2-3; TCRdb lists TRBD1, though no DNA is available to test this call. From germline, CDR1 is MRHNA and CDR2 SNTAGT. The CDR3 contains 15 residues.

The rearrangement joins TRBV5-1 to TRBJ2-7; TCRdb's D call of TRBD1 is untestable without DNA. Looked up from germline, CDR1 is SGHRS and CDR2 is YFSETQ. There are 16 residues in the CDR3. The CDR3 sequence: CASSPSDRPSSYEQYF.

The chain is built from TRBV10-3 and TRBJ2-2; TCRdb reports TRBD1, a call that lacks DNA to check it against. Looked up from germline, CDR1 is ENHRY and CDR2 is SYGVKD. This CDR3 has 15 amino acids. CDR3: CAIRSGTRNTGELFF.

This chain uses TRBV5-1 with TRBJ2-1; TCRdb's D call, TRBD2, is unchecked because there is no DNA. Germline CDR1 and CDR2: SGHRS and YFSETQ. The CDR3 runs to 15 residues. The chain's CDR3 is CASSLGASGINEQFF. Together with reference TRBV5-1 and TRBJ2-1, the CDR3 gives the full variable domain: KAGVTQTPRYLIKTRGQQVTLSCSPISGHRSVSWYQQTPGQGLQFLFEYFSETQRNKGNFPGRFSGRQFSNSRSEMNVSTLELGDSALYLCASSLGASGINEQFFGPGTRLTVL.

The chain recombines TRBV19 with TRBJ2-2. Looked up from germline, CDR1 is LNHDA and CDR2 is SQIVND (reference sequence). The CDR3 length is 14 residues. The CDR3 reads CASSLGTVTGELFF.